The present T cell receptor (beta chain) was sequenced within a study of Graves' ophthalmopathy and Graves' hyperthyroidism. Study background: Being free of ophthalmopathy for 18 months of follow-up defined stable hyperthyroidism.

Looked up from germline, CDR1 is SGHVS and CDR2 is FQNEAQ. V was pared by 5 bases and J by 6 bases, with 16 bases between. This CDR3 spans 15 amino acids. Amplification targeted the TCR beta CDR3 regions, with RNA transcripts as the source material. The first-round RT-PCR employed HTBI primers together with the Qiagen OneStep RT-PCR kit. A multiplex PCR was then performed as the second round. MiXCR was run by TCRdb on the multiplex PCR reads, yielding one entry per CDR3 protein. The sample has 1 million to 1.3 million distinct CDR3 sequences, less than 45% seen once; the top ten hold approximately 10%.

The sequence derives from an adult man with Graves' hyperthyroidism. Sequencing was carried out using peripheral blood or thyroid tissue (not recorded which). The gene calls are TRBV7-8 and TRBJ2-2; tentative D call: TRBD1 (7 bases). In DNA form, the CDR3 reads TGTGCCAGCAGCCAGGGGGGCGCTGGGGCCGGGGAGCTGTTTTTT. This sequence encodes CASSQGGAGAGELFF.